These 11 T cell receptor beta chains share one sample of origin, sequenced in a study of blood T cells in healthy people across ages. A second PCR of roughly 6 to 12 cycles used a sample-barcoded 5' primer and a J-beta primer mix. Using its own MiXCR run on the 5' RACE reads, TCRdb lists one record per CDR3 protein. This table has approximately 790,000 distinct CDR3 sequences, around 62% appearing once. Sequences were obtained from blood. The receptors derive from a man aged 25 to 45 in good health.

The chain has TRBV6-5 and TRBJ2-1; maybe TRBD2 (5 bases). Trimming pared 10 bases from V and 4 bases from J, leaving 17 bases between. The CDR3 totals 14 residues. Germline loops: CDR1 MNHEY, CDR2 SVGAGI. CDR3 region: CATRSRGFYNEQFF. DNA of the CDR3: TGTGCCACCAGAAGTCGGGGTTTTTACAATGAGCAGTTCTTC.

The V and J genes are TRBV7-2 and TRBJ2-2; 10 bases are shared with TRBD1. Germline V gene data show CDR1 as SGHTA and CDR2 as FQGNSA. The CDR3 is 16 amino acids. The ends lost 4 bases at V and 6 bases at J; junction bases unmatched: 8. The CDR3 reads CASSSRDRGLAGELFF. CDR3 nucleotide sequence: TGTGCCAGCAGCTCCCGGGACAGGGGCCTCGCCGGGGAGCTGTTTTTT.

V is TRBV7-2 and J is TRBJ1-2; no definite D call. Trimming pared 5 bases from V and 2 bases from J, leaving 21 bases between. Per the germline V gene, CDR1 is SGHTA and CDR2 is FQGNSA. The CDR3 length is 17 residues. In nucleotides, the CDR3 is TGTGCCAGCAGCCTTACGGATCTCGGGTTAACGAACTATGGCTACACCTTC. Encoded protein: CASSLTDLGLTNYGYTF.

V and J are TRBV29-1 and TRBJ1-4; a possible D gene is TRBD1 (6 bases). Per the germline V gene, CDR1 is SQVTM and CDR2 is ANQGSEA. V was pared by 7 bases and J by 3 bases, with 15 bases between. The CDR3 runs 14 residues. This CDR3 is CSASNREANEKLFF. The CDR3 DNA sequence: TGCAGCGCGTCAAACAGGGAAGCTAATGAAAAACTGTTTTTT.

This chain connects TRBV5-1 to TRBJ1-1, with D unclear. There are 17 residues in the CDR3. Deletions cut 0 bases from V and 2 bases from J, with 17 bases between. Germline CDR1 is SGHRS and CDR2 is YFSETQ. The CDR3 sequence: CASSLGGGFDHNTEAFF. The CDR3 DNA follows: TGCGCCAGCAGCTTGGGTGGAGGGTTCGATCACAACACTGAAGCTTTCTTT.

The chain has TRBV5-6 and TRBJ1-1; D gene ambiguous. V shed 1 base and J shed 4 bases, with 14 bases lying between them. Germline CDR1 SGHDT, CDR2 YYEEEE. This CDR3 is 15 amino acids long. The CDR3 loop is CASSLRRETPTEAFF. The CDR3 DNA sequence: TGTGCCAGCAGCTTGCGACGGGAGACTCCCACTGAAGCTTTCTTT.

This clonotype turned up a few times. V gene TRBV21-1 combines with J gene TRBJ1-1; the listed D gene, TRBD1, was not tested against the DNA. TRBV21-1 is classified as a pseudogene. This CDR3 is built from 13 residues. CDR3 sequence: CASSGGAHTEAFF. The CDR3 bases are TGTGCCAGCAGCGGGGGGGCGCACACTGAAGCTTTCTTT.

The chain has TRBV25-1 and TRBJ2-1; D is unclear. Germline V CDR1 and CDR2: MGHDK, SYGVNS. Trimming left V 2 bases short and J 3 bases short, with 11 bases between. This CDR3 has 15 residues. The CDR3 spells CASSESDFDYNEQFF. The CDR3 DNA sequence: TGTGCCAGCAGTGAAAGTGACTTCGACTACAATGAGCAGTTCTTC. Full variable domain (outside the CDR3, taken from reference TRBV25-1 and TRBJ2-1): EADIYQTPRYLVIGTGKKITLECSQTMGHDKMYWYQQDPGMELHLIHYSYGVNSTEKGDLSSESTVSRIRTEHFPLTLESARPSHTSQYLCASSESDFDYNEQFFGPGTRLTVL.

This clonotype showed up just a few times. The V and J genes are TRBV7-9 and TRBJ2-4, with 7 nucleotides matching TRBD1. The CDR3 runs 17 residues. With V trimmed by 5 bases and J by 3 bases, 13 bases remained unmatched. The V gene's germline CDR1 is SEHNR and CDR2 FQNEAQ (reference sequence). CDR3 sequence (DNA): TGTGCCAGCAGCGGTACAGGGGCCCGTGGTGGCAAAAACATTCAGTACTTC. As protein: CASSGTGARGGKNIQYF.

The table lists this clonotype with a few counts. The chain recombines TRBV10-3 with TRBJ2-5, with a tentative D call TRBD1 (5 bases). V was trimmed by 0 bases and J by 4 bases, leaving 12 bases between them. The CDR3 totals 15 residues. Germline V gene data show CDR1 as ENHRY and CDR2 as SYGVKD. The CDR3 DNA reads TGTGCCATCAGTGAGTCCCAGGGAAACGGAGAGACCCAGTACTTC. This translates into CAISESQGNGETQYF.

The gene calls are TRBV9 and TRBJ2-1; 7 bases match TRBD1. CDR1 is SGDLS and CDR2 is YYNGEE in the germline V gene. V shed 3 bases, J shed 6 bases, and the junction held 3 bases outside the gene matches. This CDR3 has 13 residues. CDR3 sequence (DNA): TGTGCCAGCAGCGAGTACAGGGGCAATGAGCAGTTCTTC. This codes for CASSEYRGNEQFF.